The TCR beta chain under discussion was sequenced for a study of T cell clonality in common variable immunodeficiency. Some clones are missing from TCRdb's copy, which holds only in-frame ones; the method was immunoSEQ multiplex PCR. Observed in the sample are 35,000 to 45,000 clones, none of them singletons. The table lists this clone with many counts. The CDR3 end falls 3 residues outside the read, so it is completed with the germline J gene. CDR1 SQVTM and CDR2 ANQGSEA come from the germline V gene. CDR3 length equals 14 residues. Trimming cost V 6 bases and J 5 bases; bases outside gene matches: 7.

The sample taken for sequencing was peripheral blood mononuclear cells. This TCR was sampled from a person aged 18 to 75 in good health. The rearrangement uses TRBV29-1 and TRBJ1-6, with 7 bases lining up with TRBD1. The CDR3 loop is CSVGTDANNSPLHF. CDR3 DNA, as far as it was read: TGCAGCGTGGGGACAGACGCAAATAATTCACCC.